The T cell receptor beta chain described here comes from a study of cytomegalovirus exposure and HLA in healthy donors. Study outcomes and limitations: The authors judged a highly shared variant cluster likely a sequencing artifact.

As concerns this clone: Its antigen is unidentified. One end of the junction varies from germline; a read error may be responsible.

Samples came from healthy bone marrow donors. CDR1 and CDR2 (germline): SEHNR, FQNEAQ (reference sequence). The CDR3 covers 12 residues. Vbeta (60) and Jbeta (13) primers were used in the PCR. Per the original data handling: The count from a later analysis was some 80 million unique TCR beta chains, 9 million to 12 million of them shared. Using immunoSEQ multiplex PCR, the repertoire was profiled, and TCRdb retains in-frame clones only, with some absent. That table supplies the V and J calls and clone size; D and trimming were determined from the DNA. The data show approximately 110,000 clones, about four fifths seen once.

J is TRBJ1-1 and V is TRBV7-9; weak D call: TRBD1 (5 bases). The sequenced material came from PBMCs. The clonotype originates from a man aged 25-45 years in good health and CMV-seropositive. In nucleotides, the CDR3 is TGTTCCAGCAGCCAGTGGGGGGACGAAGCTTTCTTT. Translation: CSSSQWGDEAFF. Looking up the rest from reference TRBV7-9 and TRBJ1-1 gives the full variable domain: DTGVSQNPRHKITKRGQNVTFRCDPISEHNRLYWYRQTLGQGPEFLTYFQNEAQLEKSRLLSDRFSAERPKGSFSTLEIQRTEQGDSAMYLCSSSQWGDEAFFGQGTRLTVV.